The 4 T cell receptor beta chains below all came from one sample that was sequenced in a study of tumor-infiltrating lymphocytes in oesophageal squamous cell carcinoma. TCRdb re-derived calls from the PCR reads in MiXCR, one entry per CDR3 protein. The table has about 20,000 distinct CDR3 sequences, approximately 40% seen once. The specimen sequenced was normal esophageal tissue next to the tumor. The receptors were sampled from a male donor with esophageal squamous cell carcinoma.

The chain combines TRBV7-6 with TRBJ2-1; possibly TRBD2 for D (5 bases). Per germline, CDR1 SGHVS and CDR2 FNYEAQ. There are 12 residues in the CDR3. Trimming pared 4 bases from V and 5 bases from J, leaving 6 bases between. The CDR3 region has the DNA TGTGCCAGCAGCTCCGGGAACAATGAGCAGTTCTTC. The encoded protein is CASSSGNNEQFF.

The chain combines TRBV11-2 with TRBJ2-7, with 9 bases aligning to TRBD2. Near its end, the DNA agrees better with TRBJ2-1, so the J call may be wrong. Germline CDR1 is SGHAT and CDR2 is FQNNGV. The CDR3 totals 14 residues. The CDR3 DNA sequence: TGTGCCAGCAGCTTCGGGATAGCGGGAGCGGAGCAGTTCTTC. This gives the protein CASSFGIAGAEQFF.

This rearrangement joins TRBV11-2 to TRBJ2-1; maybe TRBD1 (5 bases). The J call may be incorrect, as the DNA end agrees better with TRBJ2-5. The CDR3 covers 14 residues. Germline CDR1 reads SGHAT; CDR2 reads FQNNGV. The CDR3 protein is CASSPKGAVETQYF. The CDR3 nucleotides read TGTGCCAGCAGCCCGAAAGGGGCGGTAGAGACCCAGTACTTC.

This clonotype was counted many times. As DNA, the CDR3 is TGCGCCAGCAGCCAATCTAGCGGGACGATGATGGGTACGCAGTATTTT. It translates to CASSQSSGTMMGTQYF. The genes are TRBV4-1 and TRBJ2-3, with TRBD2 identical over 9 bases. This CDR3 has 16 residues. With 2 bases clipped from V and 8 bases from J, the junction kept 11 bases outside the gene matches. The V gene's germline CDR1 is MGHRA and CDR2 YSYEKL.